The 28 T cell receptor beta chains below come from one sample, sequenced in a study of cytomegalovirus exposure and HLA in healthy donors. Vbeta (60) and Jbeta (13) primers were used in the PCR. TCRdb keeps only in-frame clones here, not all; method: immunoSEQ multiplex PCR. The sample shows more than 95,000 clones, around 82% of them seen only once. Sequenced: PBMCs. These receptors were taken from a female donor in good health and CMV-seronegative.

V is TRBV6-6 and J is TRBJ1-5; a weak D match, TRBD1 (5 bases). CDR1 and CDR2 (germline): MNHNY, SVGAGI (reference sequence). Trimming cost V 4 bases and J 5 bases, with 12 bases left between them. This CDR3 has 14 amino acids. The DNA for the CDR3 is TGTGCCAGCAGTTTCGCAGGGAAGGATCAGCCCCAGCATTTT. Translating gives CASSFAGKDQPQHF.

In the case of this clone: A read error may produce the germline difference seen at one junction end. The V gene is TRBV27, the J gene TRBJ2-4, with D maybe TRBD2 (6 bases). This CDR3 region has 16 residues. The germline V gene has CDR1 MNHEY and CDR2 SMNVEV (reference sequence). CDR3 in DNA: TGTGCCAGCAGGAAATGGGACTCCTTAGCCAAAAACAGTCAGTACTTC. Translated, it gives CASRKWDSLAKNSQYF.

The V gene is TRBV5-6, the J gene TRBJ2-1; D is perhaps TRBD1 (6 bases). Germline lookup yields CDR1 SGHDT and CDR2 YYEEEE. V was cut by 6 bases and J by 6 bases, with 16 bases left in between. The CDR3 runs 14 residues. CDR3 sequence: CASTHRADRNEQFF. CDR3 coding DNA: TGTGCCAGCACCCACAGGGCCGATCGCAATGAGCAGTTCTTC.

Here the CDR3 DNA reads TGTGCCAGCAGTGAAGGCAAGAGGGACACCTTC. It codes for CASSEGKRDTF. V is TRBV6-1 and J is TRBJ1-2, with unresolved D. The CDR3 length is 11 residues. Trimming left V 1 base short and J 12 bases short, with 9 bases between. Per germline, CDR1 MNHNS and CDR2 SASEGT.

The chain carries TRBV7-9 and TRBJ2-5; tentatively, D is TRBD1 (6 bases). The ends were cut back, 1 base at V and 1 base at J, with 7 bases in the middle. Germline CDR1 SEHNR, CDR2 FQNEAQ (reference sequence). CDR3 size: 14 residues. The CDR3 nucleotides are TGTGCCAGCAGCTTAGGGACAGCCCAAGAGACCCAGTACTTC. It encodes CASSLGTAQETQYF. The full variable domain, with the rest looked up from reference TRBV7-9 and TRBJ2-5, is DTGVSQNPRHKITKRGQNVTFRCDPISEHNRLYWYRQTLGQGPEFLTYFQNEAQLEKSRLLSDRFSAERPKGSFSTLEIQRTEQGDSAMYLCASSLGTAQETQYFGPGTRLLVL.

This clone has just a few counts. The rearrangement joins TRBV5-1 to TRBJ2-7, with 8 bases fitting TRBD2. The CDR3 is 15 amino acids. Trimming removed 0 bases from V and 3 bases from J; junction bases left unmatched: 5. The V gene's germline CDR1 is SGHRS and CDR2 YFSETQ. DNA of the CDR3: TGCGCCAGCAGCTTGGCAATGACTAGCGACTACGAGCAGTACTTC. Translating gives CASSLAMTSDYEQYF.

The chain uses TRBV2 and TRBJ2-4, with 7 nucleotides matching TRBD1. The CDR3 loop spans 13 amino acids. CDR1 and CDR2 from the germline V gene are SNHLY and FYNNEI. With V trimmed by 7 bases and J by 14 bases, 14 bases remained unmatched. Here the CDR3 reads CASTPGQKFSEYF. The CDR3 nucleotides read TGTGCCAGCACACCGGGACAGAAGTTTTCGGAGTACTTC.

The chain recombines TRBV18 with TRBJ1-2, with a possible D match to TRBD1 (5 bases). From germline, CDR1 is KGHSH and CDR2 LQKENI. The V end was cut by 6 bases, the J end by 8 bases, with 16 bases between. The CDR3 runs 13 residues. This CDR3 is CASSHNRREGYTF. CDR3 coding DNA: TGTGCCAGCTCCCATAACAGGAGAGAGGGCTACACCTTC.

Note on this clone: This same CDR3 is encoded by further DNA sequences in the sample. The chain links TRBV4-1 to TRBJ2-7, with 9 bases lining up with TRBD1. J gave up 1 base and V 1 base, and 2 bases lay outside the gene matches. Germline-derived CDR1 and CDR2 are MGHRA and YSYEKL. This CDR3 comprises 15 residues. The CDR3 DNA follows: TGCGCCAGCAGCCAAGCCGGGACAGGGTCCTACGAGCAGTACTTC. Its translation: CASSQAGTGSYEQYF.

The rearrangement links TRBV5-1 to TRBJ2-7, with D possibly TRBD2 on 6 matching bases. The CDR3 totals 14 residues. The V end was cut by 0 bases, the J end by 5 bases, with 12 bases between. CDR1 and CDR2 (germline): SGHRS, YFSETQ. The CDR3 region is CASSLGRELHEQYF. The CDR3 DNA is TGCGCCAGCAGCTTGGGGCGGGAACTCCACGAGCAGTACTTC. Together with reference TRBV5-1 and TRBJ2-7, the CDR3 gives the full variable domain: KAGVTQTPRYLIKTRGQQVTLSCSPISGHRSVSWYQQTPGQGLQFLFEYFSETQRNKGNFPGRFSGRQFSNSRSEMNVSTLELGDSALYLCASSLGRELHEQYFGPGTRLTVT.

This clone was counted once. The gene calls are TRBV5-1 and TRBJ2-5; D gene unclear. The CDR3 is 12 amino acids. The V and J ends lost 0 bases and 5 bases respectively, with 5 bases between them. CDR1 and CDR2 from the germline V gene are SGHRS and YFSETQ. CDR3 sequence: CASSLDAETQYF. CDR3 in DNA: TGCGCCAGCAGCTTGGACGCGGAGACCCAGTACTTC.

The chain has TRBV19 and TRBJ2-1; 7 bases align to TRBD1. This CDR3 comprises 13 residues. V lost 4 bases and J lost 4; bases outside the gene matches: 1. Germline V gives CDR1 LNHDA, CDR2 SQIVND (reference sequence). Here the CDR3 DNA reads TGTGCCAGTAGTAGGGACAGATACAATGAGCAGTTCTTC. It encodes CASSRDRYNEQFF.

The genes are TRBV5-1 and TRBJ1-2; D might be TRBD1 (6 bases). V dropped 0 bases and J dropped 0 bases, with 12 bases sitting between them. The CDR3 loop spans 16 amino acids. Germline CDR1 reads SGHRS; CDR2 reads YFSETQ. The CDR3 protein is CASSLESGGANYGYTF. The CDR3, as DNA: TGCGCCAGCAGCTTGGAATCTGGGGGCGCTAACTATGGCTACACCTTC.

There are a few counts of this clone. J is TRBJ2-5 and V is TRBV2; weak D call: TRBD2 (6 bases). Germline V gives CDR1 SNHLY, CDR2 FYNNEI. With 4 bases removed from V and 0 bases from J, the gap between germline ends came to 18 bases. This CDR3 contains 17 residues. The CDR3 loop is CASSGGAGIFYQETQYF. The CDR3 coding sequence is TGTGCCAGCAGTGGCGGCGCGGGGATCTTTTACCAAGAGACCCAGTACTTC.

This chain links TRBV7-9 with TRBJ2-3; D remains ambiguous. The CDR3 is 11 residues long. Looked up from germline, CDR1 is SEHNR and CDR2 is FQNEAQ (reference sequence). The germline V and J ends were trimmed by 7 bases and 2 bases, with 4 bases remaining between them. In DNA, the CDR3 is TGTGCCAGCACCCACACAGATACGCAGTATTTT. Its translation: CASTHTDTQYF.

The chain employs TRBV30 and TRBJ2-7; 8 bases agree with TRBD2. CDR1 and CDR2 (germline): GTSNPN, SVGIG (reference sequence). The CDR3 runs 14 residues. Trimming took 4 bases from V and 3 from J; bases not matched to a gene: 8. Written as DNA, the CDR3 is TGTGCCTGGATCCGCGGGACTAGTAGCTACGAGCAGTACTTC. It specifies CAWIRGTSSYEQYF.

The CDR3 bases are TGTGCCAGCAGCTTGGCCGGGATGGATGGGACCCAGTACTTC. It specifies CASSLAGMDGTQYF. V usage is TRBV5-4 and J usage is TRBJ2-5, with D perhaps matching TRBD2 (5 bases). The CDR3 is 14 residues long. The V gene lost 0 bases and the J gene lost 7 bases, with 13 bases spanning the gap. CDR1 SGHNT and CDR2 YYREEE come from the germline V gene (reference sequence).

There are a few counts of this clone. The chain has TRBV11-2 and TRBJ2-7; TRBD1 matches 7 bases. This CDR3 comprises 12 residues. Germline CDR1 is SGHAT and CDR2 is FQNNGV. V trimming: 5 bases; J trimming: 6 bases; junction bases outside the gene matches: 4. The CDR3 DNA reads TGTGCCAGCAGCCGAGACAGGGCCGAGCAGTACTTC. Protein: CASSRDRAEQYF.

The gene calls are TRBV7-3 and TRBJ2-1; tentatively, D is TRBD2 (5 bases). V dropped 5 bases and J dropped 9 bases, with 14 bases sitting between them. The CDR3 runs to 13 residues. Looked up from germline, CDR1 is SGHTA and CDR2 is FQGTGA. The CDR3 DNA sequence: TGTGCCAGCAGCATGGTCGAGGGCGGTGAGCAGTTCTTC. Translating gives CASSMVEGGEQFF.

This clone is a singleton in its sample. The CDR3, as DNA: TGTGCCAGTGTCCGAGGGACCGGGGGTAGCACAGATACGCAGTATTTT. It is translated as CASVRGTGGSTDTQYF. The chain has TRBV19 and TRBJ2-3; D may be TRBD2 (6 bases). This CDR3 has 16 residues. The germline CDR1 and CDR2 sequences are LNHDA and SQIVND (reference sequence). Trimming stripped 8 bases from V and 0 bases from J, with 18 bases between.

The chain employs TRBV5-6 and TRBJ1-4, with D tentatively TRBD1 (5 bases). Trimming removed 7 bases at V and 7 bases at J, with 20 bases between. This CDR3 comprises 15 residues. Per germline, CDR1 SGHDT and CDR2 YYEEEE. The DNA for the CDR3 is TGTGCCAGCGGCGACAGCCGCGGGGGGACTGAAAAACTGTTTTTT. It yields the protein CASGDSRGGTEKLFF. Together with reference TRBV5-6 and TRBJ1-4, the CDR3 gives the full variable domain: DAGVTQSPTHLIKTRGQQVTLRCSPKSGHDTVSWYQQALGQGPQFIFQYYEEEERQRGNFPDRFSGHQFPNYSSELNVNALLLGDSALYLCASGDSRGGTEKLFFGSGTQLSVL.

The chain joins TRBV7-3 to TRBJ2-1; TRBD1 aligns across 8 bases. The CDR3 has 17 amino acids. Germline V lookup: CDR1 SGHTA, CDR2 FQGTGA. J gave up 4 bases and V 4 bases, and 12 bases lay outside the gene matches. CDR3 residues: CASSSNVGQGNYNEQFF. In nucleotides, the CDR3 is TGTGCCAGCAGCTCCAACGTAGGACAGGGTAATTACAATGAGCAGTTCTTC. Drawing the rest from reference TRBV7-3 and TRBJ2-1, the complete variable domain is GAGVSQTPSNKVTEKGKYVELRCDPISGHTALYWYRQSLGQGPEFLIYFQGTGAADDSGLPNDRFFAVRPEGSVSTLKIQRTERGDSAVYLCASSSNVGQGNYNEQFFGPGTRLTVL.

The chain joins TRBV2 to TRBJ2-3; 12 positions agree with TRBD2. This CDR3 is built from 15 residues. The J segment lost 5 bases and the V segment lost 8 bases, leaving 8 bases of the junction unmatched. Germline values: CDR1 SNHLY, CDR2 FYNNEI. DNA of the CDR3: TGTGCCAGCCAATGGGCGGGACTAGCGGGAGATACGCAGTATTTT. Translating it yields CASQWAGLAGDTQYF.

The V call is TRBV2, the J call TRBJ1-2; 7 bases are a match to TRBD1. This CDR3 is built from 15 residues. V shed 6 bases, J shed 4 bases, and the junction held 11 bases outside the gene matches. From germline, CDR1 is SNHLY and CDR2 FYNNEI. CDR3 in amino acids: CASRNRDRYTYGYTF. The CDR3, as DNA: TGTGCCAGCAGAAACCGGGACAGATATACCTATGGCTACACCTTC.

J is TRBJ1-2 and V is TRBV5-1; the match to TRBD1 covers 7 bases. From germline, CDR1 is SGHRS and CDR2 YFSETQ. This CDR3 is built from 15 residues. V shed 0 bases and J 0 bases; nucleotides not matched to a gene: 2. The CDR3 spells CASSLDRGANYGYTF. CDR3 nucleotide sequence: TGCGCCAGCAGCTTGGACAGGGGAGCTAACTATGGCTACACCTTC.

The chain has TRBV27 and TRBJ2-3; D is unclear. V lost 5 bases, J lost 5 bases, and 8 bases lay in between. Germline lookup yields CDR1 MNHEY and CDR2 SMNVEV (reference sequence). The CDR3 covers 12 residues. Written as DNA, the CDR3 is TGTGCCAGCAGTCCGCTAGGAGATACGCAGTATTTT. Translated: CASSPLGDTQYF.

The V and J genes are TRBV7-2 and TRBJ2-2; 8 bases agree with TRBD2. The ends lost 7 bases at V and 7 bases at J; junction bases unmatched: 5. The CDR3 contains 13 residues. Germline assignment: CDR1 SGHTA and CDR2 FQGNSA. CDR3 sequence: CASILGRGGELFF. As DNA, the CDR3 is TGTGCCAGCATCCTCGGGAGGGGCGGGGAGCTGTTTTTT.

This sequence joins TRBV9 and TRBJ1-3; no definite D call. CDR1 and CDR2 (germline): SGDLS, YYNGEE. Trimming pared 0 bases from V and 0 bases from J, leaving 7 bases between. The CDR3 covers 15 residues. The CDR3 is CASSVVADSGNTIYF. CDR3 DNA sequence: TGTGCCAGCAGCGTAGTGGCGGACTCTGGAAACACCATATATTTT. The full variable domain, completed using reference TRBV9 and TRBJ1-3, is DSGVTQTPKHLITATGQRVTLRCSPRSGDLSVYWYQQSLDQGLQFLIQYYNGEERAKGNILERFSAQQFPDLHSELNLSSLELGDSALYFCASSVVADSGNTIYFGEGSWLTVV.